The rows below give T cell receptor beta chains drawn from one sample of a study of T cell changes during pregnancy in multiple sclerosis. Sequencing used immunoSEQ multiplex PCR; TCRdb keeps in-frame clones, though not all of them. The sample shows some 39,000 clones, around nine tenths of them seen only once. Sequencing was performed on CD4+ T cells from peripheral blood mononuclear cells, taken in the second trimester of pregnancy. The receptors come from a female donor in good health, enrolled as a control in a pregnancy study. The CDR3 runs from the conserved cysteine through the conserved F or W. D genes are given only for firm matches. Size is omitted from some rows. Given values are once, few, many or a class for expanded clones.

-	TRBV14	TRBJ1-2	-	TGTGCCAGCAGCCAACAGGGTTATTATGGCTACACCTTC	CASSQQGYYGYTF
TRBD1	TRBV9	TRBJ1-2	-	TGTGCCAGCAGCTCGACAGGGGTCTATGGCTACACCTTC	CASSSTGVYGYTF
-	TRBV18	TRBJ2-7	-	TGTGCCAGCTCACCAGGCACAGACGAGCAGTACTTC	CASSPGTDEQYF
-	TRBV4-1	TRBJ1-1	-	TGCGCCAGCAGCCAACCGACACAGCCCATGAACACTGAAGCTTTCTTT	CASSQPTQPMNTEAFF
TRBD1	TRBV7-9	TRBJ1-4	-	TGTGCCAGCAGCCCCGGGACAGGGGTCAGTAATGAAAAACTGTTTTTT	CASSPGTGVSNEKLFF
-	TRBV19	TRBJ1-5	few	TGTGCCAGTAGTATAGTTGAGGGTCAGCCCCAGCATTTT	CASSIVEGQPQHF
TRBD2	TRBV5-1	TRBJ2-5	-	TGCGCCAGCAGCTTGGAACTAGCGGGGGGATGGGAGACCCAGTACTTC	CASSLELAGGWETQYF
TRBD1	TRBV7-3	TRBJ1-2	-	TGTGCCAGCAGCCCCCCAGGGGGCCTCGGGGGCTACACCTTC	CASSPPGGLGGYTF
-	TRBV4-2	TRBJ1-5	-	TGTGCCAGCAGCCAGGAGGCCCCCTGGAATCAGCCCCAGCATTTT	CASSQEAPWNQPQHF
TRBD1	TRBV9	TRBJ1-5	-	TGTGCCAGCAGCTACGGACAGGGGGATCAGCCCCAGCATTTT	CASSYGQGDQPQHF
-	TRBV29-1	TRBJ1-2	once	TGCAGCGTCCAGCGGGGGGCGAACTATGGCTACACCTTC	CSVQRGANYGYTF
-	TRBV11-2	TRBJ2-1	-	TGTGCCAGCAGCGTACAAAACAATGAGCAGTTCTTC	CASSVQNNEQFF
-	TRBV5-8	TRBJ1-4	once	TGTGCCAGCAGCCCCAGGGTGGAAAAACTGTTTTTT	CASSPRVEKLFF
-	TRBV5-5	TRBJ1-4	-	TGTGCCAGCAGCTTCAGGGGAGGGGGTGAAAAACTGTTTTTT	CASSFRGGGEKLFF
TRBD1	TRBV30	TRBJ1-3	-	TGTGCCTGGAGTGCCCCGGGACAGGCAGCATACACCATATATTTT	CAWSAPGQAAYTIYF
TRBD1	TRBV27	TRBJ1-2	-	TGTGCCAGCAGCTCGAGACCGGGACAGGGGGACTATGGCTACACCTTC	CASSSRPGQGDYGYTF
TRBD1	TRBV6-5	TRBJ1-2	-	TGTGCCAGCAGCCCTGGACAGGGTCGAGGCTACACCTTC	CASSPGQGRGYTF
-	TRBV5-1	TRBJ2-3	-	TGCGCCAGCAGCTTCCCGACAGATACGCAGTATTTT	CASSFPTDTQYF
-	TRBV15	TRBJ1-2	-	TGTGCCACCAGCGCCCGGTCCGGATCGGGGGTTGGCTACACCTTC	CATSARSGSGVGYTF
TRBD1	TRBV7-9	TRBJ2-2	-	TGTGCCAGCAGCCTGGGACAGGGAGGGACCGGGGAGCTGTTTTTT	CASSLGQGGTGELFF
TRBD1	TRBV6-1	TRBJ1-5	-	TGTGCCAGCAGTGAAGCGCGCAGGGGGCCCCTATATAGCAATCAGCCCCAGCATTTT	CASSEARRGPLYSNQPQHF
TRBD2	TRBV6-5	TRBJ2-7	-	TGTGCCAGCAGTTACCAGGTAGCGGGGCCCTACGAGCAGTACTTC	CASSYQVAGPYEQYF
TRBD1	TRBV28	TRBJ2-7	-	TGTGCCAGCATCCCTGGACAGGTTAATCCCTACGAGCAGTACTTC	CASIPGQVNPYEQYF
TRBD2	TRBV10-3	TRBJ2-1	-	TGTGCCATCAGTGAGTCGTTAGCGGGAGATTACAATGAGCAGTTCTTC	CAISESLAGDYNEQFF
-	TRBV7-2	TRBJ1-6	-	TGTGCCAGCAGCTTAGTCCCAGCTAGCTCCTATAATTCACCCCTCCACTTT	CASSLVPASSYNSPLHF
TRBD2	TRBV27	TRBJ2-7	-	TGTGCCAGCAGTTCGCGAGGACTAGCGGGGAACGAGCAGTACTTC	CASSSRGLAGNEQYF
TRBD1	TRBV4-2	TRBJ1-4	-	TGTGCCAGCAGCCCCGAGGCAGGGGGAAATGAAAAACTGTTTTTT	CASSPEAGGNEKLFF
TRBD1	TRBV27	TRBJ1-2	-	TGTGCCAGCACCAACAGGGGAGCCAACAACTATGGCTACACCTTC	CASTNRGANNYGYTF
TRBD1	TRBV6-1	TRBJ1-1	-	TGTGCCGGCAGTGGACAGGGGCGCCCTGAAGCTTTCTTT	CAGSGQGRPEAFF
-	TRBV19	TRBJ1-2	-	TGTGCCAGTAGGCGAGGAGGAGGAACTCTCTATGGCTACACCTTC	CASRRGGGTLYGYTF
-	TRBV9	TRBJ1-2	once	TGTGCCAGCAGCGTCGAACCGACACCGACCTTATTCGGCTACACCTTC	CASSVEPTPTLFGYTF
TRBD1	TRBV18	TRBJ1-4	-	TGTGCCAGCTCACTACTGGGACAGGGGTCGCATGAAAAACTGTTTTTT	CASSLLGQGSHEKLFF
TRBD1	TRBV18	TRBJ1-6	-	TGTGCCAGCTCACCGGGACAGGGAAGGCACTCACCCCTCCACTTT	CASSPGQGRHSPLHF
-	TRBV30	TRBJ2-2	-	TGTGCCTGGAGGACCGAGACAGGACTGTTTTTT	CAWRTETGLFF
-	TRBV10-2	TRBJ1-1	-	TGCGCCAGCAGTGAGGATAGTTCTTTGGTGGGGCTAGGGCACACTGAAGCTTTCTTT	CASSEDSSLVGLGHTEAFF
TRBD1	TRBV30	TRBJ2-1	-	TGTGCCTGGAGTGAGCGGGACAGGGGATTGTATGAGCAGTTCTTC	CAWSERDRGLYEQFF
-	TRBV7-9	TRBJ1-2	-	TGTGCCAGCAGCTTAGTTACGACAGCCCCATATGGCTACACCTTC	CASSLVTTAPYGYTF
TRBD2	TRBV6-5	TRBJ2-7	-	TGTGCCAGCAGTTACGTGGGACTAAACTACGAGCAGTACTTC	CASSYVGLNYEQYF
TRBD2	TRBV7-3	TRBJ2-3	-	TGTGCCAGCAGCTTCCGGCCGGGGGGGCCCACAGATACGCAGTATTTT	CASSFRPGGPTDTQYF
-	TRBV28	TRBJ1-1	-	TGTGCCAGCGAACGGAGTATGTCTGAAGCTTTCTTT	CASERSMSEAFF
TRBD2	TRBV30	TRBJ2-3	once	TGTGCCTGGAGTATGCAGCGGGGGGGCCCGGATACGCAGTATTTT	CAWSMQRGGPDTQYF
TRBD1	TRBV7-3	TRBJ2-7	-	TGTGCCAGCAGCAACCGGACAGGGGGCAAACGGGAGCAGTACTTC	CASSNRTGGKREQYF
-	TRBV6-5	TRBJ1-1	-	TGTGCCAGCAGCCGACAGGTAAACACTGAAGCTTTCTTT	CASSRQVNTEAFF
TRBD1	TRBV5-4	TRBJ1-2	-	TGTGCCAGCAGCTTGGACAGGGGTAACTATGGCTACACCTTC	CASSLDRGNYGYTF
-	TRBV10-3	TRBJ1-1	-	TGTGCCATCCGGAAGGCAGGAGGGAACACTGAAGCTTTCTTT	CAIRKAGGNTEAFF